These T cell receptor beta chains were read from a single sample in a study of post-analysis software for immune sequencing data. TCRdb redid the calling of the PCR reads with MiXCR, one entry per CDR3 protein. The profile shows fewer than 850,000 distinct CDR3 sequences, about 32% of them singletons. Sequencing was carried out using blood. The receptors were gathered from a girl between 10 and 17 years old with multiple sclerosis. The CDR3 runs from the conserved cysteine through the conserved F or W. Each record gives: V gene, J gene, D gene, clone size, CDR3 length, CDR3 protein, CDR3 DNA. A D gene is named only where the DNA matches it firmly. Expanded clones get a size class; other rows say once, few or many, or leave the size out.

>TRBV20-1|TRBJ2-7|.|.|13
CSARGAQGGEQYF
TGCAGTGCTAGAGGCGCCCAGGGTGGCGAGCAGTACTTC
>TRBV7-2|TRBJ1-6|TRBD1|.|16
CASSLVLGTGESPLHF
TGTGCCAGCAGCTTAGTATTAGGGACAGGGGAATCACCCCTCCACTTT
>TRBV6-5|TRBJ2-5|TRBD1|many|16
CASLGTRQGFGETQYF
TGTGCCAGCTTGGGGACAAGACAGGGGTTTGGAGAGACCCAGTACTTC
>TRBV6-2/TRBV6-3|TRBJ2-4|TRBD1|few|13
CASRQGKASIQYF
TGTGCCAGCAGACAGGGGAAGGCCAGCATTCAGTACTTC
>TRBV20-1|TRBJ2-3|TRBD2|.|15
CSAPNLAGRTDTQYF
TGCAGTGCGCCGAACCTAGCGGGAAGGACAGATACGCAGTATTTT
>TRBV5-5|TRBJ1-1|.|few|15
CASSQDWRGSTEAFF
TGTGCCAGCAGCCAGGACTGGCGGGGGAGTACTGAAGCTTTCTTT
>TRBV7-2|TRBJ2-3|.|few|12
CASSRVADTQYF
TGTGCCAGCAGCAGGGTTGCAGATACGCAGTATTTT
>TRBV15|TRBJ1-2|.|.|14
CATSSTGTSYGYTF
TGTGCCACCAGCTCCACCGGGACAAGCTATGGCTACACCTTC
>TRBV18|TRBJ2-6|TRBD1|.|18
CASSPPGQGTSGANVLTF
TGTGCCAGCTCACCGCCGGGACAGGGAACCTCTGGGGCCAACGTCCTGACTTTC
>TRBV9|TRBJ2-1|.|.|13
CASSVALDGEQFF
TGTGCCAGCAGCGTAGCTTTAGATGGCGAGCAGTTCTTC
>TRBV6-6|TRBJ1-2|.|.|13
CASSIDTNYGYTF
TGTGCCAGCAGTATAGATACTAACTATGGCTACACCTTC
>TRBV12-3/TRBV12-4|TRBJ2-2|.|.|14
CASSPPDSTGELFF
TGTGCCAGCAGTCCCCCGGACAGCACCGGGGAGCTGTTTTTT
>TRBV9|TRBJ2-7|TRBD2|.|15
CASSVSGVPYNEQYF
TGTGCCAGCAGCGTGAGCGGGGTCCCCTACAATGAGCAGTACTTC
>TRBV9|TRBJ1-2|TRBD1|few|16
CASSLNRDRGYGGYTF
TGTGCCAGCAGCCTCAACCGGGACAGGGGATATGGTGGCTACACCTTC
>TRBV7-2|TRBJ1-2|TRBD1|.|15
CASSLGGGQGSRYTF
TGTGCCAGCAGCTTAGGGGGCGGACAGGGGAGTCGCTACACCTTC
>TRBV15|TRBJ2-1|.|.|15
CATSREVGVNNEQFF
TGTGCCACCAGCAGAGAAGTAGGCGTCAACAATGAGCAGTTCTTC
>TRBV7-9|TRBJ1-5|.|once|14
CANSSFANAQPQHF
TGTGCCAACAGCTCCTTCGCGAACGCTCAGCCCCAGCATTTT
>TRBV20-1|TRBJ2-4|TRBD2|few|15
CSATETGGPQNIQYF
TGCAGTGCTACCGAGACGGGAGGGCCCCAAAACATTCAGTACTTC
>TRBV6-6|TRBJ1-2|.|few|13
CASSEGQSHGYTF
TGTGCCAGCAGCGAAGGACAGAGCCATGGCTACACCTTC
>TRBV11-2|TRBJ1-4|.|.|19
CASSLNRRVGIGTNEKLFF
TGTGCCAGCAGCTTAAACCGGCGGGTAGGGATTGGGACTAATGAAAAACTGTTTTTT
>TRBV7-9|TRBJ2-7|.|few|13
CASSLGARGEQYF
TGTGCCAGCAGCTTAGGAGCGAGAGGCGAGCAGTACTTC
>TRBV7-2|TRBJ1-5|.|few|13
CASSLGKSQPQHF
TGTGCCAGCAGCTTAGGAAAGAGTCAGCCCCAGCATTTT
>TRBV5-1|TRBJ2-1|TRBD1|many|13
CASSLQGAGEQFF
TGCGCCAGCAGCTTGCAGGGGGCAGGGGAGCAGTTCTTC
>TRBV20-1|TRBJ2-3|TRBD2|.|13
CSAKASGSDTQYF
TGCAGTGCTAAGGCTAGCGGTTCAGATACGCAGTATTTT
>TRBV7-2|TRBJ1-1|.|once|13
CASSFDEVTKAFF
TGTGCCAGCAGCTTCGACGAGGTGACAAAGGCTTTCTTT
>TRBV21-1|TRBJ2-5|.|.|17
CASSPPSGSGEQETQYF
TGTGCCAGCAGCCCCCCGTCTGGTAGCGGGGAGCAAGAGACCCAGTACTTC
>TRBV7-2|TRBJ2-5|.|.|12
CASSLVKETRYF
TGTGCCAGCAGCTTAGTTAAAGAGACCCGGTACTTC
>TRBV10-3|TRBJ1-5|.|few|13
CAISDDRDQPQHF
TGTGCCATCAGTGACGATCGGGATCAGCCCCAGCATTTT
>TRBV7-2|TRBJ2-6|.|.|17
CASSLSSTVSGANVLTF
TGTGCCAGCAGCTTATCTTCGACCGTCTCTGGGGCCAACGTCCTGACTTTC
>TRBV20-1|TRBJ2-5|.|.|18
CSAQGGDTRSSGQETQYF
TGCAGTGCCCAGGGGGGAGACACACGGAGTAGCGGGCAAGAGACCCAGTACTTC
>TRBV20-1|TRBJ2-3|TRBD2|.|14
CSAAGGLRTDTQYF
TGCAGTGCCGCGGGGGGCCTTCGTACAGATACGCAGTATTTT
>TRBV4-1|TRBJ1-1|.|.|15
CASSQALTVANEAFF
TGCGCCAGCAGCCAAGCTCTAACGGTCGCTAATGAAGCTTTCTTT
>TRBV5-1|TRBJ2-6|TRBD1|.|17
CASSLGQGGVGANVLTF
TGCGCCAGCAGCTTGGGACAGGGCGGCGTTGGGGCCAACGTCCTGACTTTC
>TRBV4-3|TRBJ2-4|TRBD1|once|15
CASSIKGAAKNIQYF
TGCGCCAGCAGTATTAAGGGGGCTGCCAAAAACATTCAGTACTTC
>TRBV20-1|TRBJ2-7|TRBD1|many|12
CSARGTDYEQYF
TGCAGCGCGAGGGGGACAGACTACGAGCAGTACTTC
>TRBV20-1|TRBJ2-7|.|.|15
CSARGRTVASYEQYF
TGCAGTGCTAGAGGCCGGACAGTCGCATCCTACGAGCAGTACTTC
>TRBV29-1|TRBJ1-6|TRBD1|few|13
CSVRQGRNSPLHF
TGCAGCGTAAGACAGGGGAGGAATTCACCCCTCCACTTT
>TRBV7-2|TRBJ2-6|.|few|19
CASTSRGAARLSGANVLTF
TGTGCCAGCACCTCTCGAGGGGCCGCGCGCCTGTCTGGGGCCAACGTCCTGACTTTC
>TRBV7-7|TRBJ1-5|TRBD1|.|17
CASSLGNRGVSNQPQHF
TGTGCTAGCAGCTTAGGAAACAGGGGAGTGAGCAATCAGCCCCAGCATTTT
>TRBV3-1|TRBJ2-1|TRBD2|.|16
CTSSQDRGGRLDEQFF
TGTACCAGCAGCCAAGATCGGGGGGGGCGCTTAGATGAGCAGTTCTTC
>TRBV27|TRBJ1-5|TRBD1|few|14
CASSSGQTNQPQHF
TGTGCCAGCAGTTCGGGACAGACAAATCAGCCCCAGCATTTT
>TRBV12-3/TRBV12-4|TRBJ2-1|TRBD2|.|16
CASSQPQTSGRSEQFF
TGTGCCAGCAGCCAACCACAGACTAGCGGGAGGAGTGAGCAGTTCTTC
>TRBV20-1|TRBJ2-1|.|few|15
CSTSPSDSSYNEQFF
TGCAGCACCTCGCCGTCTGATTCCTCCTACAATGAGCAGTTCTTC
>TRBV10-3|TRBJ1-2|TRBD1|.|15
CAISALRQGLYGYTF
TGTGCCATCAGTGCACTACGACAGGGTCTCTATGGCTACACCTTC
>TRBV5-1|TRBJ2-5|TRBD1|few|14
CASSLWTGQETQYF
TGCGCCAGCAGCCTTTGGACAGGCCAAGAGACCCAGTACTTC
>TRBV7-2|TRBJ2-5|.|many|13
CASSFRGEETQYF
TGTGCCAGCAGTTTCAGGGGGGAGGAGACCCAGTACTTC
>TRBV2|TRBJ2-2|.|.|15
CASSWDGANTGELFF
TGTGCCAGCAGTTGGGACGGCGCGAACACCGGGGAGCTGTTTTTT
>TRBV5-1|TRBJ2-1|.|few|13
CASSLADRNEQFF
TGCGCCAGCAGCTTGGCAGACCGCAATGAGCAGTTCTTC
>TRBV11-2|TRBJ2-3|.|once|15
CASSITGSGTDTQYF
TGTGCCAGCAGTATTACGGGGAGCGGAACAGATACGCAGTATTTT
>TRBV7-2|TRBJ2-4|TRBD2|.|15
CASRTSGGTYNEQYF
TGTGCCAGCAGGACGAGCGGGGGGACCTACAATGAGCAGTACTTC